The 28 T cell receptor beta chains reported below all come from one sample, sequenced in a study of yellow fever vaccine responses in identical twins. TCRdb redid the calling of the RT-PCR reads with MiXCR, one entry per CDR3 protein. This table has more than 15,000 distinct CDR3 sequences, around three quarters appearing once. The specimen was T cells from blood (PBMCs), unsorted or a sorted subset (not recorded which), collected before or after yellow fever vaccination (not recorded which). Every receptor here comes from a woman aged 18-35 years who received the yellow fever vaccine.

This rearrangement joins TRBV18 to TRBJ2-7, with D unclear. The CDR3 has 16 residues. Trimming left V 6 bases short and J 5 bases short, with 23 bases between. CDR1 is KGHSH, CDR2 LQKENI, per germline. CDR3 in amino acids: CASSQDSASTPNEQYF. The DNA for the CDR3 is TGTGCCAGCTCTCAAGACTCTGCTAGTACCCCCAACGAGCAGTACTTC. The variable domain in full, with the rest retrieved from reference TRBV18 and TRBJ2-7, is NAGVMQNPRHLVRRRGQEARLRCSPMKGHSHVYWYRQLPEEGLKFMVYLQKENIIDESGMPKERFSAEFPKEGPSILRIQQVVRGDSAAYFCASSQDSASTPNEQYFGPGTRLTVT.

The rearrangement links TRBV28 to TRBJ2-7; D not certain. Germline V gene data show CDR1 as MDHEN and CDR2 as SYDVKM. The CDR3 is 17 residues long. V lost 5 bases and J lost 0, with 20 bases in between. The CDR3 nucleotides read TGTGCCAGCAGTGCCATCCAGGAGAAACGGAGCTCCTACGAGCAGTACGTC. Protein: CASSAIQEKRSSYEQYV.

This clonotype was seen only a few times. As DNA, the CDR3 is TGCGCCAGCAGGGATGACACCGGGGAGCTGTTTTTT. Protein product: CASRDDTGELFF. V usage is TRBV4-1 and J usage is TRBJ2-2; D unresolved. V lost 6 bases and J 3 bases, leaving 5 bases between the germline ends. This CDR3 is 12 amino acids long. CDR1 and CDR2 from the germline V gene are MGHRA and YSYEKL.

The J gene is TRBJ1-1, the V gene TRBV20-1; no firm D call. The CDR3 consists of 14 residues. V shed 3 bases and J shed 1 base, with 12 bases lying between them. The V gene's germline CDR1 is DFQATT and CDR2 SNEGSKA (reference sequence). CDR3: CSASPSYANTEAFF. In DNA form, the CDR3 reads TGCAGTGCTAGCCCTTCGTACGCGAACACTGAAGCTTTCTTT.

CDR3 DNA sequence: TGTGCCAGCAGTTACGCAGGGTTACATGGCTACACCTTC. Its translation: CASSYAGLHGYTF. This sequence joins TRBV6-5 and TRBJ1-2, with D tentatively TRBD1 (5 bases). Germline assignment: CDR1 MNHEY and CDR2 SVGAGI. Trimming cost V 2 bases and J 6 bases, with 10 bases left between them. CDR3 length: 13 amino acids.

A single count supports this clonotype. This sequence joins TRBV20-1 and TRBJ1-4, with 9 positions matching TRBD1. V trimming: 2 bases; J trimming: 6 bases; junction bases outside the gene matches: 7. This CDR3 comprises 15 residues. CDR1 and CDR2 (germline): DFQATT, SNEGSKA (reference sequence). DNA of the CDR3: TGCAGTGCTAGATCCCCGGGACAGGGATATGAAAAACTGTTTTTT. This gives the protein CSARSPGQGYEKLFF.

This clonotype has more than one count but fewer than ten. This chain uses TRBV18 with TRBJ2-3, with TRBD2 matching 10 bases. CDR3 length equals 15 residues. Trimming removed 8 bases from V and 3 bases from J; junction bases left unmatched: 8. In germline, CDR1 is KGHSH, CDR2 LQKENI. The DNA for the CDR3 is TGTGCCAGCCCCCGGAGCGGGGGGGCGACAGATACGCAGTATTTT. It encodes CASPRSGGATDTQYF.

This clonotype was seen once. This chain uses TRBV3-1 with TRBJ1-4; D is ambiguous. This CDR3 is 15 amino acids long. Germline CDR1 reads LGHDT; CDR2 reads YNNKEL (reference sequence). V dropped 0 bases and J dropped 4 bases, with 9 bases sitting between them. CDR3 sequence (DNA): TGTGCCAGCAGCCAAGACGGGAGGCTTAATGAAAAACTGTTTTTT. Translating gives CASSQDGRLNEKLFF.

The chain has TRBV27 and TRBJ1-1, with D unclear. The length of the CDR3 is 15 residues. The germline gives CDR1 MNHEY, CDR2 SMNVEV (reference sequence). V was clipped by 1 base and J by 0 bases, with 9 bases between them. CDR3 bases: TGTGCCAGCAGTTTATTTGCGGTAATGAACACTGAAGCTTTCTTT. It codes for CASSLFAVMNTEAFF.

The CDR3 sequence: CATSRGVGTTNNEQFF. CDR3 coding DNA: TGTGCCACCAGCAGAGGAGTCGGGACTACGAACAATGAGCAGTTCTTC. The gene calls are TRBV15 and TRBJ2-1, with 7 bases lining up with TRBD2. CDR3 size: 16 residues. The germline V gene has CDR1 LNHNV and CDR2 YYDKDF (reference sequence). V lost 1 base, J lost 5 bases, and 8 bases stayed unmatched.

CDR3 DNA: TGTGCCAGCAGGATGGAGACCCAGTACTTC. This encodes CASRMETQYF. The chain couples TRBV2 to TRBJ2-5; no clear D. CDR3 length: 10 amino acids. Germline CDR1 reads SNHLY; CDR2 reads FYNNEI. Trimming left V 6 bases short and J 5 bases short, with 4 bases between.

In DNA form, the CDR3 reads TGTGCCAGCAAGGAAAGGGGGGGGGCAGATACGCAGTATTTT. Residues: CASKERGGADTQYF. The rearrangement uses TRBV2 and TRBJ2-3, with a tentative D call TRBD2 (7 bases). Deletions cut 7 bases from V and 4 bases from J, with 15 bases between. The germline V gene encodes CDR1 SNHLY and CDR2 FYNNEI. The CDR3 spans 14 residues.

This rearrangement joins TRBV7-9 to TRBJ1-1, with 10 positions matching TRBD1. The V and J ends lost 7 bases and 5 bases, in that order; junction bases with no gene match: 13. From germline, CDR1 is SEHNR and CDR2 FQNEAQ (reference sequence). The CDR3 runs to 16 residues. As DNA, the CDR3 is TGTGCCAGCACCAAAGACAGGGGGCAAAGAGGGACTGAAGCTTTCTTT. Translation gives CASTKDRGQRGTEAFF.

V is TRBV3-1 and J is TRBJ2-2; D is unclear. CDR1 and CDR2 from the germline V gene are LGHDT and YNNKEL (reference sequence). The V and J ends lost 1 base and 4 bases respectively, with 13 bases between them. This CDR3 region has 16 residues. The CDR3 here is CASSQGRHGPTGELFF. The CDR3 DNA reads TGTGCCAGCAGCCAAGGAAGACACGGGCCCACCGGGGAGCTGTTTTTT.

This clonotype was counted a few times. The CDR3 DNA is TGTGCCAGCAGCCTTAGCGGGAGTGGCAATGAGCAGTTCTTC. It yields the protein CASSLSGSGNEQFF. This sequence joins TRBV12-3 or TRBV12-4 and TRBJ2-1; 9 nucleotides line up with TRBD2. The CDR3 consists of 14 residues. Germline trimming cut 6 bases from V and 6 bases from J; bases unmatched to any gene: 6.

The sample holds a few counts of this clonotype. J is TRBJ2-2 and V is TRBV5-1; D gene uncertain. This CDR3 contains 16 residues. The germline V gene encodes CDR1 SGHRS and CDR2 YFSETQ. V dropped 0 bases and J dropped 1 base, with 10 bases sitting between them. The CDR3 protein is CASSLAPTVNTGELFF. The CDR3 nucleotides are TGCGCCAGCAGCTTGGCCCCCACAGTGAACACCGGGGAGCTGTTTTTT.

The count of this clonotype is one. The chain employs TRBV7-6 and TRBJ2-3; D is uncertain. The CDR3 covers 14 residues. Trimming removed 1 base at V and 6 bases at J, with 11 bases between. Germline V lookup: CDR1 SGHVS, CDR2 FNYEAQ. Here the CDR3 reads CASSLESARDTQYF. In DNA, the CDR3 is TGTGCCAGCAGCTTAGAGAGTGCACGCGATACGCAGTATTTT.

The table lists this clonotype with a few counts. The chain combines TRBV20-1 with TRBJ1-1; D possibly corresponds to TRBD1 (5 bases). This CDR3 has 14 amino acids. CDR1 is DFQATT, CDR2 SNEGSKA, per germline (reference sequence). Trimming pared 1 base from V and 2 bases from J, leaving 11 bases between. The DNA of the CDR3 is TGCAGTGCTAGAGGGGGGGTTGGTAACACTGAAGCTTTCTTT. It codes for CSARGGVGNTEAFF.

A few counts support this clonotype. The CDR3 reads CSASTPMEQYV. The CDR3 nucleotides are TGCAGTGCTAGTACCCCCATGGAGCAGTACGTC. The chain employs TRBV20-1 and TRBJ2-7; D unresolved. This CDR3 spans 11 amino acids. V was trimmed by 3 bases and J by 7 bases, leaving 10 bases between them. In germline, CDR1 is DFQATT, CDR2 SNEGSKA (reference sequence).

The V call is TRBV20-1, the J call TRBJ2-7; 8 nucleotides align to TRBD1. Looked up from germline, CDR1 is DFQATT and CDR2 is SNEGSKA (reference sequence). The CDR3 runs 14 residues. The J segment lost 0 bases and the V segment lost 6 bases, leaving 7 bases of the junction unmatched. CDR3 region: CSALTGGGSYEQYF. The DNA of the CDR3 is TGCAGTGCCCTAACAGGGGGAGGCTCCTACGAGCAGTACTTC.

This chain connects TRBV11-1 to TRBJ2-7; possible D gene TRBD2, 6 bases. The CDR3 is made up of 16 amino acids. V gave up 1 base and J gave up 2 bases, with 15 bases separating them. CDR1 and CDR2 (germline): SGHAT, FQDESV (reference sequence). The CDR3 DNA reads TGTGCCAGCAGCTTAGTAGGCGGGGCCCATCCCTACGAGCAGTACGTC. Its protein is CASSLVGGAHPYEQYV.

This clonotype came up a few times. The chain recombines TRBV28 with TRBJ2-7; D possibly uses TRBD1 or TRBD2 (5 bases each). The CDR3 runs 14 residues. V shed 1 base and J shed 6 bases, with 13 bases lying between them. Germline V gene data show CDR1 as MDHEN and CDR2 as SYDVKM. CDR3 coding DNA: TGTGCCAGCAGTTTATTGGGTGGGGGTCCCGAGCAGTACGTC. It yields the protein CASSLLGGGPEQYV.

The chain is built from TRBV7-2 and TRBJ1-4; D gene uncertain. Germline V gives CDR1 SGHTA, CDR2 FQGNSA. With 0 bases removed from V and 4 bases from J, the gap between germline ends came to 9 bases. The CDR3 consists of 15 residues. CDR3 sequence (DNA): TGTGCCAGCAGCTTAGCTCATTGGGGTAATGAAAAACTGTTTTTT. It is translated as CASSLAHWGNEKLFF.

V and J are TRBV3-1 and TRBJ2-2; tentative D call: TRBD1 (6 bases). Germline-derived CDR1 and CDR2 are LGHDT and YNNKEL (reference sequence). This CDR3 comprises 17 residues. Trimming removed 0 bases from V and 3 bases from J, with 14 bases in between. The CDR3 loop is CASSQDGSGVDTGELFF. CDR3 DNA sequence: TGTGCCAGCAGCCAAGATGGGTCAGGGGTCGACACCGGGGAGCTGTTTTTT.

This clonotype was observed once. The V call is TRBV28, the J call TRBJ2-1; 13 nucleotides line up with TRBD2. Trimming cost V 6 bases and J 9 bases; bases outside gene matches: 8. CDR3 length: 15 residues. CDR1 is MDHEN and CDR2 is SYDVKM in the germline V gene. The CDR3: CASRPTSGGAAEQFF. CDR3 DNA: TGTGCCAGCAGACCTACTAGCGGGGGGGCCGCTGAGCAGTTCTTC.

This clonotype was detected a few times. The CDR3 loop reads CASSEGAWGNYGYTF. CDR3 sequence (DNA): TGTGCCAGCAGTGAAGGGGCCTGGGGTAACTATGGCTACACCTTC. The rearrangement links TRBV2 to TRBJ1-2; D unclear. The CDR3 covers 15 residues. V was trimmed by 1 base and J by 1 base, leaving 10 bases between them. CDR1 and CDR2 from the germline V gene are SNHLY and FYNNEI.

The gene calls are TRBV20-1 and TRBJ1-5; TRBD1 is a possible D gene (5 bases). Per germline, CDR1 DFQATT and CDR2 SNEGSKA (reference sequence). V was shortened by 0 bases and J by 6 bases, with 12 bases between the two germline ends. The CDR3 totals 14 residues. CDR3 nucleotides: TGCAGTGCTAGAGATCGGGCAGACAGTCAGCCCCAGCATTTT. This gives the protein CSARDRADSQPQHF.

This clonotype has more than one count but fewer than ten. The chain couples TRBV11-3 to TRBJ2-1; a weak D match, TRBD1 (6 bases). The CDR3 covers 14 residues. CDR1 and CDR2 (germline): SGHNT, YENEEA. V was trimmed by 7 bases and J by 4 bases, leaving 14 bases between them. The DNA for the CDR3 is TGTGCCAGCAACCCTGGACAGAAATACAATGAGCAGTTCTTC. As protein: CASNPGQKYNEQFF.